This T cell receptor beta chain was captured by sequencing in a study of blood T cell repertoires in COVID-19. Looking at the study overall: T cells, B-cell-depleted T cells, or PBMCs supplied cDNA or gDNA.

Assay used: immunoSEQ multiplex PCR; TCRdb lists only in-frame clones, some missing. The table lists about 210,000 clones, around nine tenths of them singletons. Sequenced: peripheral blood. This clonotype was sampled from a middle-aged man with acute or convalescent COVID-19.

CDR3 sequence (DNA): TGTGCCAGCAACTGGGGCCGGGGCACAGATACGCAGTATTTT. Protein sequence: CASNWGRGTDTQYF. V and J are TRBV7-9 and TRBJ2-3; perhaps TRBD1 as D (5 bases). The CDR3 is made up of 14 amino acids. CDR1 and CDR2 from the germline V gene are SEHNR and FQNEAQ (reference sequence). V gave up 7 bases and J gave up 1 base, with 12 bases separating them.